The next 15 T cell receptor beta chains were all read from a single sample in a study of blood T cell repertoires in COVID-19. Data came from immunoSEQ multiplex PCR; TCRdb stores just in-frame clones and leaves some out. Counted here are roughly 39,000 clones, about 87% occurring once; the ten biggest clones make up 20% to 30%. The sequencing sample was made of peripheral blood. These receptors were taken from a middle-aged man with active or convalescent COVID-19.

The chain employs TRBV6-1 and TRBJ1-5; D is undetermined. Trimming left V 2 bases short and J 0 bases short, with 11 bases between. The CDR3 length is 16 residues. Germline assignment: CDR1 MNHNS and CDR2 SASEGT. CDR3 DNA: TGTGCCAGCAGTGAATGGGCAGAATATAGCAATCAGCCCCAGCATTTT. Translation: CASSEWAEYSNQPQHF.

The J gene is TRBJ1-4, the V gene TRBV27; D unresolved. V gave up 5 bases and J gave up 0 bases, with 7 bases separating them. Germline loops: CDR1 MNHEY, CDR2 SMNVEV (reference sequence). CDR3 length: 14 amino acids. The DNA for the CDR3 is TGTGCCAGCAGTCCCGTCCCAACTAATGAAAAACTGTTTTTT. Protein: CASSPVPTNEKLFF.

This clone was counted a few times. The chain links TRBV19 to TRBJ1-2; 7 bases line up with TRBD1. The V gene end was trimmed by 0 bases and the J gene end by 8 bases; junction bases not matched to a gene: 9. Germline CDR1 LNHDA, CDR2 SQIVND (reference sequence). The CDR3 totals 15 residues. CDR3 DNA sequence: TGTGCCAGTAGTATAGAAACGACAGGGCTGGCGGGCTACACCTTC. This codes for CASSIETTGLAGYTF.

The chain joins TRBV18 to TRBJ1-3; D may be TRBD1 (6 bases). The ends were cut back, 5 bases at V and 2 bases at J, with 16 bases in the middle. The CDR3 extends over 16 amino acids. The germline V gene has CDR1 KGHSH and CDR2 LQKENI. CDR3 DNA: TGTGCCAGCTCAATGAACAGGGTCGAAACTGGAAACACCATATATTTT. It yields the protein CASSMNRVETGNTIYF.

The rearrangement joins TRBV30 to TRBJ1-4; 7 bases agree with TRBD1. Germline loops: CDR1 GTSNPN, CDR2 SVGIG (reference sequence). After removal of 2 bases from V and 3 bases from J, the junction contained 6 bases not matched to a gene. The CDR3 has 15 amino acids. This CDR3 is CAWSPAGGANEKLFF. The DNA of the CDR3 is TGTGCCTGGAGTCCCGCAGGGGGAGCTAATGAAAAACTGTTTTTT. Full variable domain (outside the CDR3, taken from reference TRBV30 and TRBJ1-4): SQTIHQWPATLVQPVGSPLSLECTVEGTSNPNLYWYRQAAGRGLQLLFYSVGIGQISSEVPQNLSASRPQDRQFILSSKKLLLSDSGFYLCAWSPAGGANEKLFFGSGTQLSVL.

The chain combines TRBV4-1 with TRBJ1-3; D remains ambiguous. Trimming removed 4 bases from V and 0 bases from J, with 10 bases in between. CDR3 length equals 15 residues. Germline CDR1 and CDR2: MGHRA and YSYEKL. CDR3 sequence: CASSPDPGSGNTIYF. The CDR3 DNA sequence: TGCGCCAGCAGCCCCGACCCGGGCTCTGGAAACACCATATATTTT.

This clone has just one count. In nucleotides, the CDR3 is TGTGCCAGCAGCTTGGACGGGGGGGTTAGTTCACCCCTCCACTTT. Translation: CASSLDGGVSSPLHF. The chain is built from TRBV5-6 and TRBJ1-6, with a possible D match to TRBD1 (5 bases). Germline CDR1 SGHDT, CDR2 YYEEEE. This CDR3 contains 15 residues. V was shortened by 0 bases and J by 9 bases, with 13 bases between the two germline ends.

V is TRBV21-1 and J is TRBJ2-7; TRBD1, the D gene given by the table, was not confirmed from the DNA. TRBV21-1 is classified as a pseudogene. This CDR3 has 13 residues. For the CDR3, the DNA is TGTGCCAGCAGGTCAGGGGGTTCCTACGAGCAGTACGTC. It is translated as CASRSGGSYEQYV.

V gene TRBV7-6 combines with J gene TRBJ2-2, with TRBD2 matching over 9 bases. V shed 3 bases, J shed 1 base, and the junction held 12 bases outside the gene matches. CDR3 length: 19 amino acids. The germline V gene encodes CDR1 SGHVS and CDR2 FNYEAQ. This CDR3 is CASSFSPQSSGVNTGELFF. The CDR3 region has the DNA TGTGCCAGCAGCTTCTCCCCCCAATCTAGCGGGGTGAACACCGGGGAGCTGTTTTTT.

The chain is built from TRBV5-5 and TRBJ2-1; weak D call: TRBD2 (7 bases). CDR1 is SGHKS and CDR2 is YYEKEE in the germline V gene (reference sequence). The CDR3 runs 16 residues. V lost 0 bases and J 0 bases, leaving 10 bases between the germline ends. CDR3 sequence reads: CASSLAAGASYNEQFF. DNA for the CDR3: TGTGCCAGCAGCTTGGCGGCGGGGGCCTCCTACAATGAGCAGTTCTTC.

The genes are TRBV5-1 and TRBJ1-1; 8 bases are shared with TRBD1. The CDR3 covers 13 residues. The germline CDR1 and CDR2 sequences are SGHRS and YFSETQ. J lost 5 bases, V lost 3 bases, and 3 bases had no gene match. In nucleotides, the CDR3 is TGCGCCAGCAGCTCACAGGGGGGGACTGAAGCTTTCTTT. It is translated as CASSSQGGTEAFF.

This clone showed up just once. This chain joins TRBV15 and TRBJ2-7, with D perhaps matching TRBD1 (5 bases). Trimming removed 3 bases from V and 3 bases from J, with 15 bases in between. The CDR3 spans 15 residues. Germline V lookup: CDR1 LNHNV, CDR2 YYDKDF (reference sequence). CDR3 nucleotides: TGTGCCACCAGCAGTCACAGGTCCTCGGTCTACGAGCAGTACTTC. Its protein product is CATSSHRSSVYEQYF.

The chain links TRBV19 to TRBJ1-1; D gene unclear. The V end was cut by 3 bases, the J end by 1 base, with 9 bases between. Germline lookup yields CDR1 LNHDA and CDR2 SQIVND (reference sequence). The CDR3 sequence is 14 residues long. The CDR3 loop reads CASSIGIANTEAFF. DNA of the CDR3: TGTGCCAGTAGTATCGGGATAGCGAACACTGAAGCTTTCTTT.

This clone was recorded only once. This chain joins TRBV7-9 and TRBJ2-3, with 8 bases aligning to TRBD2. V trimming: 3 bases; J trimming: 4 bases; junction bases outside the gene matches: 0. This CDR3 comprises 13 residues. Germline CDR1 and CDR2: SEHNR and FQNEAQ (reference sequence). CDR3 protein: CASSLGLADTQYF. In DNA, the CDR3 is TGTGCCAGCAGCTTGGGACTAGCAGATACGCAGTATTTT. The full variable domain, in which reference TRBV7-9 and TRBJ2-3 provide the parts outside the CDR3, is DTGVSQNPRHKITKRGQNVTFRCDPISEHNRLYWYRQTLGQGPEFLTYFQNEAQLEKSRLLSDRFSAERPKGSFSTLEIQRTEQGDSAMYLCASSLGLADTQYFGPGTRLTVL.

CDR3 nucleotides: TGTGCCAGTAGTTCCCGATACAGGGGTGGCCCAGATACGCAGTATTTT. Its translation is CASSSRYRGGPDTQYF. V and J are TRBV19 and TRBJ2-3; 7 bases are a match to TRBD1. V trimming: 5 bases; J trimming: 4 bases; junction bases outside the gene matches: 12. The CDR3 runs to 16 residues. The V gene's germline CDR1 is LNHDA and CDR2 SQIVND (reference sequence).